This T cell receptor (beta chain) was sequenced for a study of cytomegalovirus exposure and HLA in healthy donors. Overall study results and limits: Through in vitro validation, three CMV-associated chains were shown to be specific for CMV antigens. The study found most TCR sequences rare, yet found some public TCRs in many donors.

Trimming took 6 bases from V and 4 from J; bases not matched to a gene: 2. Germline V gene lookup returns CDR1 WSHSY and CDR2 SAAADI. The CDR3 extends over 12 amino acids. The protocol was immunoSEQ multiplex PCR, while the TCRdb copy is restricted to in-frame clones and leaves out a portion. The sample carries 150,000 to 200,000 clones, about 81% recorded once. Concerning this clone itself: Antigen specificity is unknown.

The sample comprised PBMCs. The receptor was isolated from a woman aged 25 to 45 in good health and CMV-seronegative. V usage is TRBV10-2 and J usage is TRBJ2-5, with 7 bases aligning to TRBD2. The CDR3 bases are TGCGCCAGCAGCGGACTAGGAGAGACCCAGTACTTC. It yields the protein CASSGLGETQYF.